This T cell receptor beta chain was retrieved from a study of blood T cell repertoires in COVID-19. Overall study: The United States, Italy and Spain supplied acute and convalescent COVID-19 samples. From T cells, B-cell-depleted T cells, or PBMCs came the material, which was cDNA or gDNA.

This clone was observed a single time. TCRdb's copy holds only in-frame clones and misses some; the assay was immunoSEQ multiplex PCR. The top ten clones hold 5.5% to 8% of a sample with about 110,000 clones, approximately 88% of them seen once. The CDR3 contains 15 residues. Germline lookup yields CDR1 MDHEN and CDR2 SYDVKM. V gave up 5 bases and J gave up 1 base, with 14 bases separating them. This sequence joins TRBV28 and TRBJ1-2, with D tentatively TRBD1 (6 bases). The specimen was peripheral blood. The sequence was obtained from a man aged 50 or older with active or convalescent COVID-19. The CDR3 is CASSKHRELNYGYTF. Here the CDR3 DNA reads TGTGCCAGCAGTAAGCACAGGGAACTTAACTATGGCTACACCTTC.